The rows below give T cell receptor beta chains drawn from one sample of a study of OX40 agonist ivuxolimab in advanced cancers. Measured with immunoSEQ multiplex PCR; TCRdb has only the in-frame clones, and not every one. The data contain just over 95,000 clones, 70% to 85% of them singletons. This material consisted of CD4+ or CD8+ T cells sorted from blood, taken in a trial of the OX40 agonist ivuxolimab. These receptors originate from an adult with an advanced solid tumor such as melanoma, head and neck, liver or kidney cancer. Each CDR3 is given with its conserved first and last residue. The order of the fields is clone size, V gene, D gene, J gene, CDR3 protein, CDR3 DNA. The D gene is left open where the match is weak. Clone size is stated in some rows and not others, as once, few, many or a class when expanded.

abundance: .
v_gene: TRBV28
d_gene: TRBD2
j_gene: TRBJ2-7
CDR3aa: CASSRGLAVSYEQYF
CDR3nt: TGTGCCAGCAGCCGGGGACTAGCGGTTTCCTACGAGCAGTACTTC

abundance: .
v_gene: TRBV5-4
d_gene: .
j_gene: TRBJ2-7
CDR3aa: CASSLVPEDYEQYF
CDR3nt: TGTGCCAGCAGCTTGGTGCCAGAGGACTACGAGCAGTACTTC

abundance: few
v_gene: TRBV7-9
d_gene: .
j_gene: TRBJ1-5
CDR3aa: CASSLGLAPQHF
CDR3nt: TGTGCCAGCAGCTTAGGGCTGGCACCACAGCATTTT

abundance: .
v_gene: TRBV28
d_gene: .
j_gene: TRBJ2-5
CDR3aa: CASTSSVSSQYF
CDR3nt: TGTGCCAGCACCTCCAGCGTATCGTCCCAGTACTTC

abundance: .
v_gene: TRBV7-2
d_gene: .
j_gene: TRBJ1-2
CDR3aa: CASSNLGAGTGYTF
CDR3nt: TGTGCCAGCAGCAACCTTGGCGCGGGAACCGGCTACACCTTC

abundance: .
v_gene: TRBV7-3
d_gene: TRBD1
j_gene: TRBJ2-1
CDR3aa: CASSLIGQGRTYNEQFF
CDR3nt: TGTGCCAGCAGCTTAATCGGACAGGGGAGGACCTACAATGAGCAGTTCTTC

abundance: .
v_gene: TRBV4-3
d_gene: TRBD2
j_gene: TRBJ2-3
CDR3aa: CASSQDELAGVGGTDTQYF
CDR3nt: TGCGCCAGCAGCCAAGATGAACTAGCGGGAGTAGGTGGAACAGATACGCAGTATTTT

abundance: once
v_gene: TRBV11-3
d_gene: .
j_gene: TRBJ2-1
CDR3aa: CASSGGGRYEQFF
CDR3nt: TGTGCCAGCAGTGGCGGTGGGAGGTACGAGCAGTTCTTC

abundance: .
v_gene: TRBV11-3
d_gene: .
j_gene: TRBJ2-1
CDR3aa: CASSLARLELEQFF
CDR3nt: TGTGCCAGCAGCTTAGCTCGCCTGGAACTTGAGCAGTTCTTC

abundance: .
v_gene: TRBV11-2
d_gene: .
j_gene: TRBJ2-1
CDR3aa: CASSFKNNEQFF
CDR3nt: TGTGCCAGCAGCTTTAAGAACAATGAGCAGTTCTTC

abundance: once
v_gene: TRBV6-5
d_gene: .
j_gene: TRBJ2-4
CDR3aa: CASSYSNRAKNIQYF
CDR3nt: TGTGCCAGCAGTTACTCTAACAGGGCCAAAAACATTCAGTACTTC

abundance: once
v_gene: TRBV25-1
d_gene: TRBD2
j_gene: TRBJ2-3
CDR3aa: CASSYFSGGEADTQYF
CDR3nt: TGTGCCAGCAGTTACTTTAGCGGGGGAGAAGCAGATACGCAGTATTTT

abundance: .
v_gene: TRBV28
d_gene: TRBD1
j_gene: TRBJ2-7
CDR3aa: CASSIRQGLYEQYF
CDR3nt: TGTGCCAGCAGTATTCGACAGGGGCTCTACGAGCAGTACTTC

abundance: .
v_gene: TRBV28
d_gene: .
j_gene: TRBJ1-5
CDR3aa: CASSPYLDGSNQPQHF
CDR3nt: TGTGCCAGCAGTCCCTACCTCGACGGAAGCAATCAGCCCCAGCATTTT

abundance: .
v_gene: TRBV15
d_gene: .
j_gene: TRBJ1-3
CDR3aa: CATSRDLGATGNTIYF
CDR3nt: TGTGCCACCAGCAGAGATCTGGGCGCTACTGGAAACACCATATATTTT

abundance: .
v_gene: TRBV30
d_gene: .
j_gene: TRBJ1-6
CDR3aa: CAWSANSYNSPLHF
CDR3nt: TGTGCCTGGAGTGCAAACTCCTATAATTCACCCCTCCACTTT

abundance: .
v_gene: TRBV4-1
d_gene: TRBD2
j_gene: TRBJ2-5
CDR3aa: CASRPTGRASQETQYF
CDR3nt: TGCGCCAGCAGACCTACGGGGAGGGCGAGTCAAGAGACCCAGTACTTC

abundance: .
v_gene: TRBV4-3
d_gene: .
j_gene: TRBJ1-2
CDR3aa: CASSPERQFDYGYTF
CDR3nt: TGCGCCAGCAGCCCTGAGCGGCAATTCGACTATGGCTACACCTTC

abundance: few
v_gene: TRBV6-1
d_gene: TRBD1
j_gene: TRBJ2-7
CDR3aa: CASTYSTGGGYEQYF
CDR3nt: TGTGCCAGCACCTATTCGACAGGGGGCGGCTACGAGCAGTACTTC

abundance: .
v_gene: TRBV5-8
d_gene: .
j_gene: TRBJ1-1
CDR3aa: CASSFKGMNTEAFF
CDR3nt: TGTGCCAGCAGCTTTAAGGGGATGAACACTGAAGCTTTCTTT

abundance: .
v_gene: TRBV25-1
d_gene: .
j_gene: TRBJ1-2
CDR3aa: CASSGGSEGVYGYTF
CDR3nt: TGTGCCAGCAGTGGAGGATCTGAGGGGGTCTATGGCTACACCTTC

abundance: .
v_gene: TRBV27
d_gene: .
j_gene: TRBJ2-5
CDR3aa: CASTANTNLETQYF
CDR3nt: TGTGCCAGCACCGCAAACACAAATTTGGAGACCCAGTACTTC

abundance: .
v_gene: TRBV28
d_gene: .
j_gene: TRBJ1-5
CDR3aa: CASSPSHGFGSLNQPQHF
CDR3nt: TGTGCCAGCAGTCCCTCTCATGGTTTCGGAAGCCTCAATCAGCCCCAGCATTTT

abundance: .
v_gene: TRBV28
d_gene: .
j_gene: TRBJ1-2
CDR3aa: CASSSLGGDYGYTF
CDR3nt: TGTGCCAGCAGTTCGCTAGGTGGGGACTATGGCTACACCTTC

abundance: .
v_gene: TRBV18
d_gene: .
j_gene: TRBJ1-1
CDR3aa: CASSPGRQILNTEAFF
CDR3nt: TGTGCCAGCTCACCCGGACGACAGATTTTGAACACTGAAGCTTTCTTT

abundance: few
v_gene: TRBV6-4
d_gene: TRBD2
j_gene: TRBJ2-1
CDR3aa: CASSDSASGGEEQFF
CDR3nt: TGTGCCAGCAGTGACTCGGCTAGCGGGGGGGAAGAGCAGTTCTTC

abundance: .
v_gene: TRBV15
d_gene: TRBD1
j_gene: TRBJ1-2
CDR3aa: CATSARQGLHYGYTF
CDR3nt: TGTGCCACCAGCGCGCGACAGGGTTTGCACTATGGCTACACCTTC

abundance: .
v_gene: TRBV19
d_gene: .
j_gene: TRBJ2-2
CDR3aa: CASSRWAFGDTGELFF
CDR3nt: TGTGCCAGTAGTAGATGGGCATTTGGAGACACCGGGGAGCTGTTTTTT

abundance: .
v_gene: TRBV5-4
d_gene: TRBD1
j_gene: TRBJ2-6
CDR3aa: CASSARDRISGANVLTF
CDR3nt: TGTGCCAGCAGCGCCCGGGACAGGATCTCTGGGGCCAACGTCCTGACTTTC

abundance: few
v_gene: TRBV7-8
d_gene: TRBD2
j_gene: TRBJ2-7
CDR3aa: CASSLTSGAYEQYF
CDR3nt: TGTGCCAGCAGCTTAACTAGCGGGGCCTACGAGCAGTACTTC

abundance: .
v_gene: TRBV7-2
d_gene: TRBD1
j_gene: TRBJ2-2
CDR3aa: CASSSRGRNTGELFF
CDR3nt: TGTGCCAGCAGCTCTAGGGGGCGGAACACCGGGGAGCTGTTTTTT

abundance: .
v_gene: TRBV28
d_gene: .
j_gene: TRBJ2-7
CDR3aa: CASGDRMTSPSYEQYF
CDR3nt: TGTGCCAGCGGCGACAGGATGACTAGTCCCTCCTACGAGCAGTACTTC

abundance: .
v_gene: TRBV28
d_gene: TRBD2
j_gene: TRBJ2-7
CDR3aa: CASSLPGPGTSGLYEQYF
CDR3nt: TGTGCCAGCAGTTTACCAGGCCCCGGGACTAGCGGACTCTACGAGCAGTACTTC

abundance: .
v_gene: TRBV7-9
d_gene: TRBD2
j_gene: TRBJ2-2
CDR3aa: CASSPRTSERETGELFF
CDR3nt: TGTGCCAGCAGCCCCCGGACTAGCGAGCGTGAAACCGGGGAGCTGTTTTTT

abundance: .
v_gene: TRBV30
d_gene: .
j_gene: TRBJ1-3
CDR3aa: CAWRGKGDSGNTIYF
CDR3nt: TGTGCCTGGAGGGGGAAGGGGGACTCTGGAAACACCATATATTTT

abundance: .
v_gene: TRBV28
d_gene: .
j_gene: TRBJ2-1
CDR3aa: CASSFPWTDLYNEQFF
CDR3nt: TGTGCCAGCAGTTTCCCTTGGACGGACTTATACAATGAGCAGTTCTTC

abundance: .
v_gene: TRBV18
d_gene: .
j_gene: TRBJ1-1
CDR3aa: CASSPPLDGTEAFF
CDR3nt: TGTGCCAGCTCACCACCGTTGGACGGAACTGAAGCTTTCTTT

abundance: .
v_gene: TRBV19
d_gene: TRBD1
j_gene: TRBJ1-2
CDR3aa: CASRPGTANYGYTF
CDR3nt: TGTGCCAGTAGACCCGGGACAGCTAACTATGGCTACACCTTC

abundance: .
v_gene: TRBV7-2
d_gene: .
j_gene: TRBJ2-5
CDR3aa: CATSKAPLETQYF
CDR3nt: TGTGCCACCAGCAAGGCCCCGCTAGAGACCCAGTACTTC

abundance: .
v_gene: TRBV7-8
d_gene: .
j_gene: TRBJ2-3
CDR3aa: CASSLYGGDTQYF
CDR3nt: TGTGCCAGCAGCTTATATGGCGGAGATACGCAGTATTTT

abundance: .
v_gene: TRBV9
d_gene: TRBD1
j_gene: TRBJ2-2
CDR3aa: CASTSGDRSHDTGELFF
CDR3nt: TGTGCCAGCACCTCAGGGGACAGGTCTCATGACACCGGGGAGCTGTTTTTT

abundance: .
v_gene: TRBV19
d_gene: .
j_gene: TRBJ2-3
CDR3aa: CASSVQGDTQYF
CDR3nt: TGTGCCAGTAGTGTTCAGGGAGATACGCAGTATTTT

abundance: once
v_gene: TRBV19
d_gene: TRBD2
j_gene: TRBJ2-1
CDR3aa: CASSIGLAGVSEQFF
CDR3nt: TGTGCCAGTAGTATTGGTCTAGCGGGAGTAAGTGAGCAGTTCTTC

abundance: once
v_gene: TRBV9
d_gene: TRBD1
j_gene: TRBJ2-5
CDR3aa: CASSVADWTGLQETQYF
CDR3nt: TGTGCCAGCAGCGTAGCAGATTGGACAGGACTCCAAGAGACCCAGTACTTC

abundance: .
v_gene: TRBV7-2
d_gene: .
j_gene: TRBJ2-7
CDR3aa: CASSLEGPQGYEQYF
CDR3nt: TGTGCCAGCAGCTTAGAGGGTCCCCAGGGCTACGAGCAGTACTTC

abundance: .
v_gene: TRBV7-2
d_gene: .
j_gene: TRBJ1-2
CDR3aa: CASSLSRSNYGYTF
CDR3nt: TGTGCCAGCAGCTTGAGCAGGTCTAACTATGGCTACACCTTC

abundance: .
v_gene: TRBV7-6
d_gene: TRBD1
j_gene: TRBJ1-4
CDR3aa: CASSPGQGEKLFF
CDR3nt: TGTGCCAGCAGCCCAGGACAGGGGGAAAAACTGTTTTTT

abundance: .
v_gene: TRBV5-1
d_gene: .
j_gene: TRBJ1-1
CDR3aa: CASSLVGTEAFF
CDR3nt: TGCGCCAGCAGCTTGGTGGGAACTGAAGCTTTCTTT

abundance: .
v_gene: TRBV4-2
d_gene: TRBD2
j_gene: TRBJ2-3
CDR3aa: CASRQMNLAGFDAADTQYF
CDR3nt: TGTGCCAGCAGACAAATGAACCTAGCGGGTTTCGATGCAGCAGATACGCAGTATTTT

abundance: .
v_gene: TRBV6-6
d_gene: .
j_gene: TRBJ2-1
CDR3aa: CASSTDSYAEQFF
CDR3nt: TGTGCCAGCAGCACGGACAGTTACGCTGAGCAGTTCTTC

abundance: few
v_gene: TRBV27
d_gene: TRBD1
j_gene: TRBJ2-7
CDR3aa: CASSSRPRARGTGAYEQYF
CDR3nt: TGTGCCAGCAGTTCGCGACCCAGAGCCAGGGGGACAGGGGCCTACGAGCAGTACTTC

abundance: .
v_gene: TRBV2
d_gene: .
j_gene: TRBJ2-3
CDR3aa: CASGTAQADTQYF
CDR3nt: TGTGCCAGCGGCACAGCACAGGCAGATACGCAGTATTTT

abundance: .
v_gene: TRBV19
d_gene: .
j_gene: TRBJ2-7
CDR3aa: CASSMGPVTYEQYF
CDR3nt: TGTGCCAGTAGTATGGGACCGGTGACCTACGAGCAGTACTTC

abundance: .
v_gene: TRBV27
d_gene: TRBD1
j_gene: TRBJ1-2
CDR3aa: CASSSVGQAESGYTF
CDR3nt: TGTGCCAGCAGTTCCGTGGGACAGGCCGAGTCGGGCTACACCTTC

abundance: .
v_gene: TRBV7-9
d_gene: .
j_gene: TRBJ1-4
CDR3aa: CASSPALGNEKLFF
CDR3nt: TGTGCCAGCAGCCCCGCTTTGGGTAATGAAAAACTGTTTTTT